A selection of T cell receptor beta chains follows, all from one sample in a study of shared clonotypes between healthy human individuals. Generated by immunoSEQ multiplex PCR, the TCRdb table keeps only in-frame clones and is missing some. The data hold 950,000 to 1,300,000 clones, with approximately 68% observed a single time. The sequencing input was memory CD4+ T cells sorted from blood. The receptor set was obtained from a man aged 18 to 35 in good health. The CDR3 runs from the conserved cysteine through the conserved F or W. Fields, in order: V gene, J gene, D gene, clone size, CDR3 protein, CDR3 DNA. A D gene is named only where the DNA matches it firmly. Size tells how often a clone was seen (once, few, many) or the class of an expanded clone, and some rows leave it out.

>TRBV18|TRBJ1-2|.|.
CASSPPAGDYGYTF
TGTGCCAGCTCACCACCGGCAGGAGACTATGGCTACACCTTC
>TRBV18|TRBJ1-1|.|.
CASSRRTAQNTEAFF
TGTGCCAGCTCGCGGCGGACAGCCCAGAACACTGAAGCTTTCTTT
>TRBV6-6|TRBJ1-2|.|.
CASSTGLDVGYTF
TGTGCCAGCAGTACAGGGTTAGATGTTGGCTACACCTTC
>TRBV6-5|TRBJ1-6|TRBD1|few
CASTQGDRQNSPLHF
TGTGCCAGCACCCAGGGGGACCGTCAAAATTCACCCCTCCACTTT
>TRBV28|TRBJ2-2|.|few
CASSTSGGTGELFF
TGTGCCAGCAGTACTAGTGGGGGCACCGGGGAGCTGTTTTTT
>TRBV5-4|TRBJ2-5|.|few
CASSLGSDQETQYF
TGTGCCAGCAGCTTGGGTTCGGACCAAGAGACCCAGTACTTC
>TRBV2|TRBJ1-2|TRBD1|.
CASIGDRGTGYGYTF
TGTGCCAGCATAGGGGACAGGGGGACAGGCTATGGCTACACCTTC
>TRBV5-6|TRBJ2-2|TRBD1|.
CASSPGQRNGELFF
TGTGCCAGCAGCCCGGGACAGAGGAACGGGGAGCTGTTTTTT
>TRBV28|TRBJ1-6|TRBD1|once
CASSPKEGGQGISPLHF
TGTGCCAGCAGTCCAAAGGAGGGGGGACAGGGGATTTCACCCCTCCACTTT
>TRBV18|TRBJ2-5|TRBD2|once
CASSLFETSGGQETQYF
TGTGCCAGCTCACTTTTCGAGACTAGCGGGGGACAAGAGACCCAGTACTTC
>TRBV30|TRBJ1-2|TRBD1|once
CAWKGGTVYGYTF
TGTGCCTGGAAAGGCGGGACAGTCTATGGCTACACCTTC
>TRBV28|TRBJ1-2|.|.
CASSLSGGGRESYGYTF
TGTGCCAGCAGTTTATCGGGGGGCGGCAGGGAGTCTTATGGCTACACCTTC
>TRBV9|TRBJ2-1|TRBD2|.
CASSLSGGATNEQFF
TGTGCCAGCAGCTTAAGCGGGGGGGCCACCAATGAGCAGTTCTTC
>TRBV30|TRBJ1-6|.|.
CAWSEGNSPLHF
TGTGCCTGGAGTGAGGGGAACTCACCCCTCCACTTT
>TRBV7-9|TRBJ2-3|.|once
CASSGAETIGGTDTQYF
TGTGCCAGCAGCGGGGCGGAGACTATAGGGGGGACAGATACGCAGTATTTT
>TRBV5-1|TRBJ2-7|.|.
CASSPGPEGRTFF
TGCGCCAGCAGCCCAGGCCCCGAAGGACGGACTTTCTTC
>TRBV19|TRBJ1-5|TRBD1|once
CASSPLTGMVYQPQHF
TGTGCCAGTAGTCCTTTGACAGGGATGGTCTATCAGCCCCAGCATTTT
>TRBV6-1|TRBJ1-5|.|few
CASSERGSNQPQHF
TGTGCCAGCAGTGAGCGGGGTAGCAATCAGCCCCAGCATTTT
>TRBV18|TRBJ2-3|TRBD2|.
CASSLAGADTQYF
TGTGCCAGCTCCCTGGCGGGGGCAGATACGCAGTATTTT
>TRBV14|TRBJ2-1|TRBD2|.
CASSRLAGGPYNEQFF
TGTGCCAGCAGCCGTCTAGCGGGAGGGCCGTACAATGAGCAGTTCTTC
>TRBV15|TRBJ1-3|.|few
CATSNLVNSGNTIYF
TGTGCCACCAGCAACTTGGTAAACTCTGGAAACACCATATATTTT
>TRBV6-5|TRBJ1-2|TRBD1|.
CASSGTGAGYTF
TGTGCCAGCTCCGGGACAGGGGCTGGCTACACCTTC
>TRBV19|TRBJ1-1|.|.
CASSIAQKNTEAFF
TGTGCCAGTAGTATAGCACAAAAGAACACTGAAGCTTTCTTT
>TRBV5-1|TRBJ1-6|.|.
CASSFRGQESSPLHF
TGCGCCAGCAGCTTCCGTGGGCAGGAATCCTCACCCCTCCACTTT
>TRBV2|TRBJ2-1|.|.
CASRGTLLAGEQFF
TGTGCCAGCAGAGGGACCCTCCTAGCTGGTGAGCAGTTCTTC